The sequence of this T cell receptor beta chain was determined in a study of blood T cells in healthy people across ages. General study findings and limits: Fewer expanded clones and more diversity marked long-lived versus aged donors.

Many counts were recorded for this clonotype. Its cognate antigen is unknown. The use of a sample-barcoded 5' primer and a J-beta primer mix characterized a second PCR of about 7 to 12 cycles. Each cDNA molecule carried a tag from a template-switch adaptor that contained 12 random nucleotides. MiXCR was run by TCRdb on the 5' RACE reads, yielding one entry per CDR3 protein. In the table there are about 590,000 distinct CDR3 sequences, about 30% of which are singletons. This CDR3 contains 16 residues. Trimming cost V 3 bases and J 3 bases, with 17 bases left between them. In germline, CDR1 is MNHNY, CDR2 SVGAGI (reference sequence).

The TCR sequence derives from a woman aged 80 or over in good health. V gene TRBV6-6 combines with J gene TRBJ1-2; D is unresolved. The sequenced sample consisted of blood. The CDR3 sequence: CASSYLVSRSYYGYTF. In nucleotides, the CDR3 is TGTGCCAGCAGTTATTTAGTATCCAGAAGTTACTATGGCTACACCTTC.